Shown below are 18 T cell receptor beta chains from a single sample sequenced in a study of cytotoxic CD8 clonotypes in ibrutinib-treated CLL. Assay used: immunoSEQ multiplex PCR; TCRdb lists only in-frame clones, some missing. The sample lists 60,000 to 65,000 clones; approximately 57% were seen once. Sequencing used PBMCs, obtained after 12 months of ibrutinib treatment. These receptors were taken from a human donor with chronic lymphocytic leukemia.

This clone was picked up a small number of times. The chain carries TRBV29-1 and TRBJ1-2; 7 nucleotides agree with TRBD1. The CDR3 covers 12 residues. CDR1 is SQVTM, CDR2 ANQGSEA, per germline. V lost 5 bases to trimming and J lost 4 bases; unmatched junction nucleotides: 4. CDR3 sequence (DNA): TGCAGCGTTTTGACAGGGATCTATGGCTACACCTTC. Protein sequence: CSVLTGIYGYTF.

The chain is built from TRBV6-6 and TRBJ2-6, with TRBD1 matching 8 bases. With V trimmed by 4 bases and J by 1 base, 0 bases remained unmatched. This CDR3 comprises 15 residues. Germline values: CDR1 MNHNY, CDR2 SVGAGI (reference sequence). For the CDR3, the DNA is TGTGCCAGCAGTTGGACAGGGTCTGGGGCCAACGTCCTGACTTTC. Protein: CASSWTGSGANVLTF.

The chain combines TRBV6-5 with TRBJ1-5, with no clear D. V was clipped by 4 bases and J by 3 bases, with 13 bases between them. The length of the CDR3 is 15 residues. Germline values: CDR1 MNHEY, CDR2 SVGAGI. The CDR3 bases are TGTGCCAGCAGTTTAGGTCATTCGTACAATCAGCCCCAGCATTTT. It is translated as CASSLGHSYNQPQHF.

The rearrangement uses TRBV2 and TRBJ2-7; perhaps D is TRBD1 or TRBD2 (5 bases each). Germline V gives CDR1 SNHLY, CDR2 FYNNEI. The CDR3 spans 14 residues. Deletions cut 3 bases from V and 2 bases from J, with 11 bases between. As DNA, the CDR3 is TGTGCCAGCAGTGAGAGGGAAGGGGCCTACGAGCAGTACGTC. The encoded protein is CASSEREGAYEQYV.

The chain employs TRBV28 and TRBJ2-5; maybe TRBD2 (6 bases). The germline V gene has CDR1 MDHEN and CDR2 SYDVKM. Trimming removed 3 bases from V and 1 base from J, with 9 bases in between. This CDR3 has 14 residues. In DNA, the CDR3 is TGTGCCAGCAGTTTTGGAGGGGCCCAAGAGACCCAGTACTTC. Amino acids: CASSFGGAQETQYF.

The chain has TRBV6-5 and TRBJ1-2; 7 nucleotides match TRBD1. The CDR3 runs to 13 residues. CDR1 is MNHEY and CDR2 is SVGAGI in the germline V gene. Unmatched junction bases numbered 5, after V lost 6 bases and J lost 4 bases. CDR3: CASRGTARYGYTF. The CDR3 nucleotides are TGTGCCAGCAGAGGGACAGCACGCTATGGCTACACCTTC.

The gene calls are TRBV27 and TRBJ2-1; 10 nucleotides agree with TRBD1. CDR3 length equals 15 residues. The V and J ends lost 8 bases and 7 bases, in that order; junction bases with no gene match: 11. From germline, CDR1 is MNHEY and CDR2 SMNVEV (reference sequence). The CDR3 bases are TGTGCCAGCCCTTACCGGGACAGGGGTTTGAATGAGCAGTTCTTC. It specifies CASPYRDRGLNEQFF.

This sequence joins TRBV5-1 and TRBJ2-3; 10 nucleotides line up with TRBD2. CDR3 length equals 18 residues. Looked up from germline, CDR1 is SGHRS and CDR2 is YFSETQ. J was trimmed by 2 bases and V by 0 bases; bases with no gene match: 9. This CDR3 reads CASSLVLTAGGSTDTQYF. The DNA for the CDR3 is TGCGCCAGCAGCTTGGTTCTGACAGCGGGAGGGTCCACAGATACGCAGTATTTT.

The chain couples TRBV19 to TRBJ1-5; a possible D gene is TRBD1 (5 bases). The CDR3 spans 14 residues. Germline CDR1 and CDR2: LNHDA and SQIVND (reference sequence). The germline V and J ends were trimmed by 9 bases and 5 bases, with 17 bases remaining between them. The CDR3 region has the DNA TGTGCCAGCCGTCAGGAGGGGTTTCATCAGCCCCAGCATTTT. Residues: CASRQEGFHQPQHF.

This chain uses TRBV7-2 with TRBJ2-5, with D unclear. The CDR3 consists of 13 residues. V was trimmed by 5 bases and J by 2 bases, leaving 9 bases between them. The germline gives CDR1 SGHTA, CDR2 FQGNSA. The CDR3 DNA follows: TGTGCCAGCAGCCGCCTGCAACAAGAGACCCAGTACTTC. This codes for CASSRLQQETQYF.

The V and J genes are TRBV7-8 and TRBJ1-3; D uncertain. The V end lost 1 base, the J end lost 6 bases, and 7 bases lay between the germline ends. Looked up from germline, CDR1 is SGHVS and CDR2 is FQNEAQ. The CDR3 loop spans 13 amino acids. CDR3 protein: CASSLENTNTIYF. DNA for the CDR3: TGTGCCAGCAGCTTAGAAAACACAAACACCATATATTTT.

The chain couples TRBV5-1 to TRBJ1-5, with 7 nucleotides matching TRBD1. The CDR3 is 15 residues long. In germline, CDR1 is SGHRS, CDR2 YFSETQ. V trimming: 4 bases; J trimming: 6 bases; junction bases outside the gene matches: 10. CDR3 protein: CASSRDGTALQPQHF. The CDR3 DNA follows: TGCGCCAGCAGCCGTGATGGGACAGCCCTTCAGCCCCAGCATTTT.

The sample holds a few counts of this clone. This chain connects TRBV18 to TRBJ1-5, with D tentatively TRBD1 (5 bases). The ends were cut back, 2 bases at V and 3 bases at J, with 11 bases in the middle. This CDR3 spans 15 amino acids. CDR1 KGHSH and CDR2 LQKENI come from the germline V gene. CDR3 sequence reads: CASSPTRQTNQPQHF. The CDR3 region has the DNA TGTGCCAGCTCACCAACTCGACAGACCAATCAGCCCCAGCATTTT.

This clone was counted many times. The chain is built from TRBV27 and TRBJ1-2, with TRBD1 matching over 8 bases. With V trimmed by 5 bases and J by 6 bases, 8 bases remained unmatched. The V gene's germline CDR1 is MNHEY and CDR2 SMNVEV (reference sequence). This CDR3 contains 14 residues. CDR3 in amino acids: CASSPPDRGHGYTF. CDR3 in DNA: TGTGCCAGCAGTCCCCCTGACAGGGGCCATGGCTACACCTTC.

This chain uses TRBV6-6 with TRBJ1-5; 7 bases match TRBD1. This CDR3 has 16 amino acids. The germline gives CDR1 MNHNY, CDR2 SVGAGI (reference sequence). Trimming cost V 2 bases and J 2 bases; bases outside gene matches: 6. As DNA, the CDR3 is TGTGCCAGCAGTTACGGGACAGAGCGGGGCAATCAGCCCCAGCATTTT. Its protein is CASSYGTERGNQPQHF.

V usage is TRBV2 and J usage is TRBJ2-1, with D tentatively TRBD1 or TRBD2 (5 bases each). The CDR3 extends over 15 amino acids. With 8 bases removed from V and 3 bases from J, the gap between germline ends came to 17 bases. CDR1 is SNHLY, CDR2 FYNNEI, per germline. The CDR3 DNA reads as TGTGCCAGCCCTCGTCCCGGGGCAAACTACAATGAGCAGTTCTTC. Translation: CASPRPGANYNEQFF.

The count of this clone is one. The CDR3 sequence is CASSPRQGAHTGELFF. The CDR3 DNA reads as TGTGCCAGCTCACCACGACAGGGGGCCCATACCGGGGAGCTGTTTTTT. The chain recombines TRBV18 with TRBJ2-2, with 10 bases matching TRBD1. From germline, CDR1 is KGHSH and CDR2 LQKENI. The CDR3 totals 16 residues. V trimming: 1 base; J trimming: 5 bases; junction bases outside the gene matches: 4.

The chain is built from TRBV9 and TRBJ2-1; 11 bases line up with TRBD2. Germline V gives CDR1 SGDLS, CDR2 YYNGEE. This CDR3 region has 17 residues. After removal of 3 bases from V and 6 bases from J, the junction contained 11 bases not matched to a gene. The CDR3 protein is CASSAISGRGAGNEQFF. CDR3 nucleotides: TGTGCCAGCAGCGCGATTAGCGGGAGGGGCGCAGGCAATGAGCAGTTCTTC.